The 22 T cell receptor beta chains below were found in one sample sequenced in a study of tumor-infiltrating lymphocytes in localized non-small cell lung cancer. Libraries were prepared by immunoSEQ multiplex PCR; TCRdb keeps only in-frame clonotypes and omits some of them. The table shows about 12,000 clones, with 70% to 90% occurring only once. The sequenced material came from lung tumor tissue. The source is a human donor with non-small cell lung cancer.

This clone was detected only a few times. This rearrangement joins TRBV4-2 to TRBJ2-5; 8 bases are a match to TRBD2. Germline assignment: CDR1 LGHNA and CDR2 YNFKEQ. The CDR3 is made up of 15 amino acids. V lost 1 base and J lost 2; bases outside the gene matches: 3. CDR3 residues: CASSQVLAEQETQYF. The DNA for the CDR3 is TGTGCCAGCAGCCAAGTACTAGCGGAACAAGAGACCCAGTACTTC.

The V gene is TRBV11-2, the J gene TRBJ2-2; maybe TRBD2 (7 bases). Germline V CDR1 and CDR2: SGHAT, FQNNGV. The CDR3 is 14 residues long. Deletions cut 3 bases from V and 6 bases from J, with 11 bases between. CDR3 bases: TGTGCCAGCAGCTTGAGGGGGGGGTCCGGGGAGCTGTTTTTT. Translated, it gives CASSLRGGSGELFF.

J is TRBJ2-7 and V is TRBV27; D is possibly TRBD1 (6 bases). V lost 1 base, J lost 3 bases, and 19 bases lay in between. Germline lookup yields CDR1 MNHEY and CDR2 SMNVEV (reference sequence). The CDR3 is 17 amino acids. CDR3 sequence: CASSLYWGRTAFYEQYF. The DNA for the CDR3 is TGTGCCAGCAGTTTATACTGGGGGCGGACCGCCTTCTACGAGCAGTACTTC.

The rearrangement uses TRBV15 and TRBJ2-1, with D perhaps matching TRBD1 (6 bases). This CDR3 has 16 residues. V lost 4 bases, J lost 6 bases, and 19 bases lay in between. Germline values: CDR1 LNHNV, CDR2 YYDKDF (reference sequence). In DNA, the CDR3 is TGTGCCACCAGCACTGGAACAGGGATCGTTGGCAATGAGCAGTTCTTC. It yields the protein CATSTGTGIVGNEQFF.

V usage is TRBV4-1 and J usage is TRBJ2-1, with TRBD2 matching over 8 bases. CDR3 length equals 17 residues. CDR1 MGHRA and CDR2 YSYEKL come from the germline V gene. The ends lost 2 bases at V and 3 bases at J; junction bases unmatched: 9. In DNA form, the CDR3 reads TGCGCCAGCAGCCAACAGGCCGGTCTAGCGGGCTACAATGAGCAGTTCTTC. This gives the protein CASSQQAGLAGYNEQFF.

The DNA for the CDR3 is TGTGCCAGCGAGATTACTGAAGCTTTCTTT. Encoded protein: CASEITEAFF. The genes are TRBV6-1 and TRBJ1-1; D is unclear. This CDR3 has 10 amino acids. CDR1 is MNHNS and CDR2 is SASEGT in the germline V gene. Trimming took off 8 bases at V and 5 bases at J, with 6 bases between the two ends.

The chain carries TRBV11-1 and TRBJ2-2; D remains ambiguous. This CDR3 spans 15 amino acids. Germline CDR1 SGHAT, CDR2 FQDESV (reference sequence). V gave up 4 bases and J gave up 7 bases, with 16 bases separating them. Here the CDR3 DNA reads TGTGCCAGCAGCTCACGGTTGAGAGTTAACGGGGAGCTGTTTTTT. It codes for CASSSRLRVNGELFF.

The chain is built from TRBV6-5 and TRBJ2-6, with TRBD1 as a possible D gene (6 bases). The CDR3 sequence is 15 residues long. CDR1 and CDR2 from the germline V gene are MNHEY and SVGAGI. The germline V and J ends were trimmed by 2 bases and 2 bases, with 7 bases remaining between them. CDR3 amino acids: CASSYPGAGANVLTF. In DNA form, the CDR3 reads TGTGCCAGCAGTTACCCAGGGGCTGGGGCCAACGTCCTGACTTTC.

This sequence joins TRBV30 and TRBJ1-2; D call uncertain. CDR1 GTSNPN and CDR2 SVGIG come from the germline V gene (reference sequence). The CDR3 has 14 amino acids. Trimming took off 0 bases at V and 2 bases at J, with 10 bases between the two ends. The CDR3 DNA follows: TGTGCCTGGAGTGTACTGGGCGGAAACTATGGCTACACCTTC. This sequence encodes CAWSVLGGNYGYTF.

The chain has TRBV10-2 and TRBJ1-1; tentative D call: TRBD1 (5 bases). Looked up from germline, CDR1 is WSHSY and CDR2 is SAAADI. The CDR3 is made up of 14 amino acids. V lost 4 bases to trimming and J lost 1 base, with 10 bases between them. Here the CDR3 DNA reads TGCGCCAGCAGTGGCGGCGGGGCGAACACTGAAGCTTTCTTT. It translates to CASSGGGANTEAFF.

The chain uses TRBV6-1 and TRBJ2-3; D not resolved. Germline-derived CDR1 and CDR2 are MNHNS and SASEGT. The V end lost 2 bases, the J end lost 2 bases, and 8 bases lay between the germline ends. The CDR3 consists of 14 residues. The CDR3 spells CASSERHYTDTQYF. CDR3 in DNA: TGTGCCAGCAGTGAAAGACATTACACAGATACGCAGTATTTT.

The chain combines TRBV4-2 with TRBJ1-6, with D perhaps TRBD1 (5 bases). Germline V gene sequence: CDR1 LGHNA, CDR2 YNFKEQ. Between the trimmed V and J ends, which lost 1 base and 10 bases, there was a span of 20 bases. The CDR3 is 17 amino acids. The chain's CDR3 is CASSQVRGGTDGSPLHF. In nucleotides, the CDR3 is TGTGCCAGCAGCCAAGTAAGGGGCGGGACGGACGGATCACCCCTCCACTTT.

The genes are TRBV5-5 and TRBJ1-1; D not resolved. V lost 2 bases and J 2 bases, leaving 10 bases between the germline ends. CDR3 size: 14 residues. CDR1 is SGHKS, CDR2 YYEKEE, per germline (reference sequence). The CDR3 region has the DNA TGTGCCAGCAGCTTTTCGGGGTCCAACACTGAAGCTTTCTTT. Its translation is CASSFSGSNTEAFF.

This chain joins TRBV4-1 and TRBJ2-1, with TRBD2 matching over 10 bases. Germline-derived CDR1 and CDR2 are MGHRA and YSYEKL. CDR3 size: 16 residues. Germline trimming cut 0 bases from V and 7 bases from J; bases unmatched to any gene: 6. The CDR3 region is CASSQDGLAGVNEQFF. As DNA, the CDR3 is TGCGCCAGCAGCCAAGATGGGCTAGCGGGAGTTAATGAGCAGTTCTTC.

This chain joins TRBV16 and TRBJ1-3; D is undetermined. This CDR3 is 15 amino acids long. The germline V gene has CDR1 KGHSY and CDR2 FQNENV. Trimming removed 4 bases at V and 0 bases at J, with 10 bases between. As DNA, the CDR3 is TGTGCCAGCAGCCGGGCGGTTTTCTCTGGAAACACCATATATTTT. Its translation is CASSRAVFSGNTIYF.

This chain uses TRBV21-1 with TRBJ1-4; the table's D call of TRBD1 was not tested on the DNA. TRBV21-1 is a documented pseudogene. The length of the CDR3 is 15 residues. DNA of the CDR3: TGTGCCAGCAGCAAAGAAATCAGGGGACGGGAAAAACTGTTTTTT. This codes for CASSKEIRGREKLFF.

The gene calls are TRBV5-4 and TRBJ2-3, with D possibly matching TRBD2 (6 bases). Between the trimmed V and J ends, which lost 0 bases and 3 bases, there was a span of 11 bases. The CDR3 runs 15 residues. From germline, CDR1 is SGHNT and CDR2 YYREEE (reference sequence). CDR3 sequence (DNA): TGTGCCAGCAGCTTGGGGCGGGGCCGGACAGATACGCAGTATTTT. Translation gives CASSLGRGRTDTQYF.

The J gene is TRBJ2-3, the V gene TRBV5-4; 9 bases align to TRBD1. The V segment lost 4 bases and the J segment 6 bases; nucleotides outside the gene matches: 9. The CDR3 is 15 residues long. Per germline, CDR1 SGHNT and CDR2 YYREEE (reference sequence). CDR3 DNA sequence: TGTGCCAGCAGCCCCGGAGGGACAGGGTTGGATACGCAGTATTTT. It translates to CASSPGGTGLDTQYF. The whole variable domain, remainder taken from reference TRBV5-4 and TRBJ2-3, is ETGVTQSPTHLIKTRGQQVTLRCSSQSGHNTVSWYQQALGQGPQFIFQYYREEENGRGNFPPRFSGLQFPNYSSELNVNALELDDSALYLCASSPGGTGLDTQYFGPGTRLTVL.

The chain joins TRBV29-1 to TRBJ2-3; 8 nucleotides agree with TRBD1. V shed 0 bases, J shed 3 bases, and the junction held 11 bases outside the gene matches. Germline CDR1 and CDR2: SQVTM and ANQGSEA. This CDR3 has 17 residues. The CDR3 DNA reads TGCAGCGTTGAAGATAGGTCCGACAGGGGCGGGACAGATACGCAGTATTTT. Translating gives CSVEDRSDRGGTDTQYF.

The J gene is TRBJ2-1, the V gene TRBV13, with 7 bases identical to TRBD2. The germline CDR1 and CDR2 sequences are PRHDT and FYEKMQ (reference sequence). CDR3 size: 15 residues. V dropped 3 bases and J dropped 9; count of bases not matched to a gene: 11. CDR3 region: CASSLGGITLGEQFF. The CDR3, as DNA: TGTGCCAGCAGCTTGGGGGGGATTACCTTAGGTGAGCAGTTCTTC.

J is TRBJ2-5 and V is TRBV5-6; 10 nucleotides agree with TRBD1. This CDR3 has 16 residues. V was pared by 4 bases and J by 5 bases, with 11 bases of the junction left unmatched. Germline assignment: CDR1 SGHDT and CDR2 YYEEEE. DNA of the CDR3: TGTGCCAGCAGCGACACCGGGACAGGGGAAGGCGAGACCCAGTACTTC. Its protein is CASSDTGTGEGETQYF.

The J gene is TRBJ2-2, the V gene TRBV28; D unclear. CDR3 size: 13 residues. Per the germline V gene, CDR1 is MDHEN and CDR2 is SYDVKM. V was clipped by 3 bases and J by 5 bases, with 7 bases between them. Here the CDR3 reads CASSFGWTGELFF. CDR3 nucleotide sequence: TGTGCCAGCAGTTTTGGTTGGACCGGGGAGCTGTTTTTT.